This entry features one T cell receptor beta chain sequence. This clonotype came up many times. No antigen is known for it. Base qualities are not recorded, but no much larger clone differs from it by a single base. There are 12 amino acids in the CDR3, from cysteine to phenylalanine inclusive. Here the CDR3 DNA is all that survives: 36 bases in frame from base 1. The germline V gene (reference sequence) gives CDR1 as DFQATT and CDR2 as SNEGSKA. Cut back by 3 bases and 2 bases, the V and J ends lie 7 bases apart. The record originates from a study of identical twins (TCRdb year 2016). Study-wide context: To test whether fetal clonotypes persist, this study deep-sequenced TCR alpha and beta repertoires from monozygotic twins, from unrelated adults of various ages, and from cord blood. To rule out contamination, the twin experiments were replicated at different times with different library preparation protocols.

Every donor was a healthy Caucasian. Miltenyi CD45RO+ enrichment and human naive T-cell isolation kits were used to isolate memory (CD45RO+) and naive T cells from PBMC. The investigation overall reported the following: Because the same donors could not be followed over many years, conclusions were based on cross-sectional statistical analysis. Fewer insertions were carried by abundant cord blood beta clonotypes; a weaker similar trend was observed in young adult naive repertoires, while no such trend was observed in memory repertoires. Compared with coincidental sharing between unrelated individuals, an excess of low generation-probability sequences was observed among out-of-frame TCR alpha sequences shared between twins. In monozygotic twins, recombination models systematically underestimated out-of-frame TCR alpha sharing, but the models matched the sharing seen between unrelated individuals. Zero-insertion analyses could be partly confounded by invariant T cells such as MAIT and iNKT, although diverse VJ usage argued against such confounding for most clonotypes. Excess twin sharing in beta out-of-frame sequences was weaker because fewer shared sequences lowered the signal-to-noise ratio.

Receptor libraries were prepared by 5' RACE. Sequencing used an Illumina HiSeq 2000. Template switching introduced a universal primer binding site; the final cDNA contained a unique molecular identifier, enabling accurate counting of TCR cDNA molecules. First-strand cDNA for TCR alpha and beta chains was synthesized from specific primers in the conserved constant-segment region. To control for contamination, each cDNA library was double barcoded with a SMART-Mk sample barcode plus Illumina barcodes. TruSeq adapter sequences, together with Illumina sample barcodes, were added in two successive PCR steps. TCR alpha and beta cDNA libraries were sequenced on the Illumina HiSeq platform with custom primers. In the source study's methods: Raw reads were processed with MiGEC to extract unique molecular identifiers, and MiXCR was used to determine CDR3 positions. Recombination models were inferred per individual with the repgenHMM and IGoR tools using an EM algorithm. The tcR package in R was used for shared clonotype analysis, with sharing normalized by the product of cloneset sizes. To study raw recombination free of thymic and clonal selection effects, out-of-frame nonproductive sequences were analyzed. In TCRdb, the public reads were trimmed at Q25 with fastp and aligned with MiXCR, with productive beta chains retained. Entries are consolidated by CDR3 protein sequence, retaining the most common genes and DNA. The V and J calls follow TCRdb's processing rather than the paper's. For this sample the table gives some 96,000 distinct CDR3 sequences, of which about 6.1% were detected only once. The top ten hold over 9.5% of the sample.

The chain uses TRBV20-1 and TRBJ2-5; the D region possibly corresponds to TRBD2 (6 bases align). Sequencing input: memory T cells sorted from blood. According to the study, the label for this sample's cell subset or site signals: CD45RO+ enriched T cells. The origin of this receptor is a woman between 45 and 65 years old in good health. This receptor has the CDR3 CSARGLQETQYF. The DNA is TGCAGTGCTAGGGGACTGCAAGAGACCCAGTACTTC.